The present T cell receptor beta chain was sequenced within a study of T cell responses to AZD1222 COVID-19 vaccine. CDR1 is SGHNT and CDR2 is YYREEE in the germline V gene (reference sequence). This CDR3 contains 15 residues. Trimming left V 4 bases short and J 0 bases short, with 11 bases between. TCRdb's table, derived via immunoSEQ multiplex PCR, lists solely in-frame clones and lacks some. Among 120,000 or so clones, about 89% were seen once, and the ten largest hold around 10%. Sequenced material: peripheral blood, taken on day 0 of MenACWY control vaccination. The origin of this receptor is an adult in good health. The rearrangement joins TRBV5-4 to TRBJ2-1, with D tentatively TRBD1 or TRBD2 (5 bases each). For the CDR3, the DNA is TGTGCCAGCAGCCTGGTCGGGGCCTCCTACAATGAGCAGTTCTTC. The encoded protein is CASSLVGASYNEQFF.